A selection of T cell receptor beta chains follows, all from one sample in a study of T cells after yellow fever vaccination. Using its own MiXCR run on the 5' RACE reads, TCRdb lists one record per CDR3 protein. This repertoire shows some 110,000 distinct CDR3 sequences, roughly 8.9% found once; its top ten account for 25%. Material: CD8+ T cells sorted from PBMCs, obtained 45 days after the yellow fever booster vaccination. The receptor source for this set is a man between 25 and 39 years old who received the YFV17D yellow fever vaccine. Each CDR3 is given with its conserved first and last residue. A D gene is named only where the DNA matches it firmly.

TRBJ2-5 TRBD2 TRBV11-2 CASRSLAGAETQYF
TRBJ2-7 . TRBV4-3 CASSQDPRSSYEQYF
TRBJ2-3 TRBD1 TRBV25-1 CASSEPGTGGTDTQYF
TRBJ2-5 TRBD1 TRBV27 CASSLLGQVQETQYF
TRBJ2-5 . TRBV21-1 CASNPPSRGRAGTQYF
TRBJ2-7 TRBD2 TRBV9 CASSPSTSGVYEQYF
TRBJ1-1 . TRBV5-1 CASSLVWKGSEAFF
TRBJ1-3 . TRBV14 CASSQGGTSSGNTIYF
TRBJ2-1 TRBD2 TRBV27 CASGDGGGYNNEQFF
TRBJ2-1 . TRBV10-1 CASSRGYGDEQFF
TRBJ2-1 . TRBV7-2 CASSLLRHNEQFF
TRBJ2-3 . TRBV28 CASSLFVTDTQYF